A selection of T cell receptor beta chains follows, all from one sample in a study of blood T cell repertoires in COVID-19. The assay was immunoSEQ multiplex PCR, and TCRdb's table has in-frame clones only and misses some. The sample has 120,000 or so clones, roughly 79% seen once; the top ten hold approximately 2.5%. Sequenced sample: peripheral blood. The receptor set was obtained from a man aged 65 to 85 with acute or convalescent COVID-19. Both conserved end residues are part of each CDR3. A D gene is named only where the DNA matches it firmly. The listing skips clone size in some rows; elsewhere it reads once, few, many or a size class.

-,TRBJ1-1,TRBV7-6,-,CASSLREGMNTEAFF,TGTGCCAGCAGCTTACGGGAGGGGATGAACACTGAAGCTTTCTTT
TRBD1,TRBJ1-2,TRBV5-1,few,CASSGGTGPGGYTF,TGCGCCAGCAGCGGAGGGACAGGGCCTGGTGGCTACACCTTC
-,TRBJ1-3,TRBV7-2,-,CASSLYSQKTIYF,TGTGCCAGCAGCTTATATTCCCAGAAGACCATATATTTT
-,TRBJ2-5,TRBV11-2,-,CASNQGLQETQYF,TGTGCCAGCAATCAGGGACTTCAAGAGACCCAGTACTTC
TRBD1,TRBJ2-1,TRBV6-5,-,CASRTTGGHEQFF,TGTGCCAGCAGGACGACAGGGGGCCATGAGCAGTTCTTC
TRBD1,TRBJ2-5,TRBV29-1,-,CSVDRAQETQYF,TGCAGCGTGGACAGGGCGCAAGAGACCCAGTACTTC
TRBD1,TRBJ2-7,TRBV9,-,CASSLRTGAESYEQYF,TGTGCCAGCAGCTTACGTACAGGGGCGGAAAGCTACGAGCAGTACTTC
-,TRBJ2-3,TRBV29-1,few,CSVLGLGGADTQYF,TGCAGCGTGCTAGGTTTAGGGGGGGCAGATACGCAGTATTTT
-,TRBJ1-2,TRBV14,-,CASSPQLSSNYGYTF,TGTGCCAGCAGCCCCCAGTTGTCCTCTAACTATGGCTACACCTTC
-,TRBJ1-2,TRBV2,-,CASLLGQLGSANYGYTF,TGTGCCAGCCTCCTTGGACAGCTAGGAAGCGCTAACTATGGCTACACCTTC
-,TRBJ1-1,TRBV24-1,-,CATKGEDPGITEAFF,TGTGCCACCAAAGGTGAGGACCCGGGGATCACTGAAGCTTTCTTT
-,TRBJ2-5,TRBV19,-,CASSTRGRETQYF,TGTGCCAGTAGTACCCGGGGTAGAGAGACCCAGTACTTC
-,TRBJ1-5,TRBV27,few,CASSLFGDTYSNQPQHF,TGTGCCAGCAGTTTATTTGGGGACACTTATAGCAATCAGCCCCAGCATTTT
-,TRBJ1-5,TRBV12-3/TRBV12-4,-,CASTGGGGQPQHF,TGTGCCAGCACGGGGGGTGGGGGCCAGCCCCAGCATTTT
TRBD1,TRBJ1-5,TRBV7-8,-,CASSSDRDQPQHF,TGTGCCAGCAGCTCGGACAGGGATCAGCCCCAGCATTTT
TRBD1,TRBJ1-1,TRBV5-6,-,CASSLQGATEAFF,TGTGCCAGCAGCTTGCAGGGGGCCACTGAAGCTTTCTTT
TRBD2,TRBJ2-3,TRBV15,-,CATSRDGLAGAVSTDTQYF,TGTGCCACCAGCAGAGATGGTCTAGCGGGGGCGGTTAGCACAGATACGCAGTATTTT
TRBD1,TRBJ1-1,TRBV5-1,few,CASSLLQGVHTEAFF,TGCGCCAGCAGCTTGCTACAGGGGGTACACACTGAAGCTTTCTTT
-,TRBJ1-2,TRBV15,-,CATSGWTRELWGYTF,TGTGCCACCAGCGGCTGGACACGGGAGCTATGGGGCTACACCTTC
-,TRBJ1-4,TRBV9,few,CASSVSLQQGPLFF,TGTGCCAGCAGCGTATCCCTCCAACAGGGCCCCTTGTTTTTT
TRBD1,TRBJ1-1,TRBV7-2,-,CASSSTPSGTVEAFF,TGTGCCAGCAGCTCTACCCCCTCGGGGACAGTTGAAGCTTTCTTT
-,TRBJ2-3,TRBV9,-,CASSVEGGFENTQYF,TGTGCCAGCAGCGTTGAGGGGGGGTTCGAAAATACGCAGTATTTT
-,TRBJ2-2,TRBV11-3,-,CASSLDRGSTGGELFF,TGTGCCAGCAGCTTAGATCGCGGCTCTACAGGAGGGGAGCTGTTTTTT
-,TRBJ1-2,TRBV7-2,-,CASSPRSGGNNGYTF,TGTGCCAGCAGCCCCCGGAGTGGGGGCAATAATGGCTACACCTTC
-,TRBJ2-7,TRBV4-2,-,CASSQEVGERYEQYF,TGTGCCAGCAGCCAAGAGGTGGGTGAGCGCTACGAGCAGTACTTC
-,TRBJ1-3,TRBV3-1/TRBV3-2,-,CASSLRGTGNTIYF,TGTGCCAGCAGCCTAAGGGGTACTGGAAACACCATATATTTT
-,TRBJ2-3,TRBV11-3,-,CATSPGGASTDTQYF,TGTGCCACCTCCCCAGGCGGGGCTAGCACAGATACGCAGTATTTT
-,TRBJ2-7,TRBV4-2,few,CASSADTYEQYF,TGTGCCAGCAGCGCGGATACCTACGAGCAGTACTTC
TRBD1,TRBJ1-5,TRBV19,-,CASSIAGAGGQPQHF,TGTGCCAGTAGTATAGCTGGGGCAGGGGGACAGCCCCAGCATTTT
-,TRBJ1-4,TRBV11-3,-,CASSVRDGGGKLFF,TGTGCCAGCAGCGTTCGGGACGGGGGAGGAAAACTGTTTTTT
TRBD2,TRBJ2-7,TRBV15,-,CATSRLAGALLPFEQYF,TGTGCCACCAGCAGACTAGCGGGGGCCCTCCTCCCGTTCGAGCAGTACTTC